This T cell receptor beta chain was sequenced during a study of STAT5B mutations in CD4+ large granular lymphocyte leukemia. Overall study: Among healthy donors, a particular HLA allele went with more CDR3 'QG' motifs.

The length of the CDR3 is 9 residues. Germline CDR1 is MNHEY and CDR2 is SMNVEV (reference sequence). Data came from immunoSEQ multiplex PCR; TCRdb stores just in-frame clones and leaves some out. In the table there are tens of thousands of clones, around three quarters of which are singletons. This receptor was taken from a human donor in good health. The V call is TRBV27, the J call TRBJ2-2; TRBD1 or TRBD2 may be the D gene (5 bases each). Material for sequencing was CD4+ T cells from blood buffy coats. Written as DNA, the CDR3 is TGTGAGAGGGGCGGGGAGCTGTTTTTT. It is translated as CERGGELFF.